This T cell receptor beta chain is drawn from a study of OX40 agonist ivuxolimab in advanced cancers. Produced via immunoSEQ multiplex PCR; TCRdb's table is partial and in-frame only. The repertoire consists of about 120,000 clones, with 90% to 95% occurring once and the leading ten covering 0.15% to 0.17%. Overall study findings and caveats: Individuals who were partial responders at 0.1-3.0 mg/kg had clonal expansion that ranked among the lowest.

Worth noting for this clone: Its antigen is not identified.

The junction had 9 bases not matched to a gene; V was cut back by 5 bases and J by 0 bases. CDR3 length equals 16 residues. Germline lookup yields CDR1 SGHTA and CDR2 FQGNSA. The receptor was isolated from an adult with an advanced solid tumor such as melanoma, head and neck, liver or kidney cancer. The genes are TRBV7-2 and TRBJ1-2, with 7 bases that match TRBD1. Specimen: CD4+ or CD8+ T cells sorted from blood, collected in a trial of the OX40 agonist ivuxolimab. In DNA, the CDR3 is TGTGCCAGCAGCCAGAGACAGGGACCAGCTAACTATGGCTACACCTTC. Protein product: CASSQRQGPANYGYTF.